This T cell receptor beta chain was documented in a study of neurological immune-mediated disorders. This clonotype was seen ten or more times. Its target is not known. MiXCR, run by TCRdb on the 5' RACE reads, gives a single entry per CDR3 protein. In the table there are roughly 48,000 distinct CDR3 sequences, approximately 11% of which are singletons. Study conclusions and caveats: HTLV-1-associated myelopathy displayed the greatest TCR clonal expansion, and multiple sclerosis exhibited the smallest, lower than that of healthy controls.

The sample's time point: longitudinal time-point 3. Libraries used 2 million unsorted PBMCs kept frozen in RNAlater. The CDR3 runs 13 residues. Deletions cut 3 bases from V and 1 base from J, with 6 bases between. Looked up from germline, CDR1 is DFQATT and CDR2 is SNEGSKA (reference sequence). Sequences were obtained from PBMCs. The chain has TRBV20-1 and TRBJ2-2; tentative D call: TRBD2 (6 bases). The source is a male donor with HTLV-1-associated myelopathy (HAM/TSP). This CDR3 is CSARRENTGELFF. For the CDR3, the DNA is TGCAGTGCTAGGCGGGAGAACACCGGGGAGCTGTTTTTT.